This TCR beta chain was captured in a study of control samples from healthy donors and cancer patients. Profiling relied on immunoSEQ multiplex PCR, and the TCRdb table lists in-frame clones only, not all of them. The repertoire has 120,000 to 150,000 clones, more than 85% of them found once; the top ten carry about 3.2%. Between the trimmed V and J ends, which lost 5 bases and 4 bases, there was a span of 9 bases. Germline V CDR1 and CDR2: LNHDA, SQIVND (reference sequence). The CDR3 length is 13 residues. Sequencing was carried out using blood. The V and J genes are TRBV19 and TRBJ1-5, with no clear D. The origin of this receptor is a man younger than 40 in good health. The CDR3 loop reads CASSLTVNQPQHF. The CDR3 DNA reads TGTGCCAGTAGTCTTACAGTGAATCAGCCCCAGCATTTT.